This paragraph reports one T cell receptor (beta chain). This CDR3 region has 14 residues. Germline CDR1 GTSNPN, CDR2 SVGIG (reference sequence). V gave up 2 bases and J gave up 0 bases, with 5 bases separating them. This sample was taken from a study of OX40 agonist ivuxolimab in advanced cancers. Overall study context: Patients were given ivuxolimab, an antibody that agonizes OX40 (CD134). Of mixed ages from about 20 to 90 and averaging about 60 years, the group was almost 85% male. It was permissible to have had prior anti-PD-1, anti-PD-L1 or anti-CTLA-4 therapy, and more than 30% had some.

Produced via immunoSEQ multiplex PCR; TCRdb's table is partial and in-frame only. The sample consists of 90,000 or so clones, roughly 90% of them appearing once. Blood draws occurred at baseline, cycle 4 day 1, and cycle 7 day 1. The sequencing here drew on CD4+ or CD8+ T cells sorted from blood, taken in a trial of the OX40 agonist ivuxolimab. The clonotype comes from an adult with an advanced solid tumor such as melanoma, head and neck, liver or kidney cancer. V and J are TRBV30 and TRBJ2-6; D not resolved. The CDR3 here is CAWSRDSGANVLTF. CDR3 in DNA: TGTGCCTGGAGTAGGGACTCTGGGGCCAACGTCCTGACTTTC.